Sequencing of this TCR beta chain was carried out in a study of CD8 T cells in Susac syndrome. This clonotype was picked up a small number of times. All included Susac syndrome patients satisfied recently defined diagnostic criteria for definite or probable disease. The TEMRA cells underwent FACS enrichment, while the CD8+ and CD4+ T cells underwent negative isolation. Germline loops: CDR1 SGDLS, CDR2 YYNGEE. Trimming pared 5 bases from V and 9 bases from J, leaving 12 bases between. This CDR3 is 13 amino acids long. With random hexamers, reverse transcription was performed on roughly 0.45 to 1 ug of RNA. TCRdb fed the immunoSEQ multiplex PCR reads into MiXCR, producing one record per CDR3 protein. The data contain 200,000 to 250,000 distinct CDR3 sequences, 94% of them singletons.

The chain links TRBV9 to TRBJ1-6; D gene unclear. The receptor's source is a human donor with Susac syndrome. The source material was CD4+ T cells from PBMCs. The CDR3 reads CASSERQSSPLHF. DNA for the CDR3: TGTGCCAGCAGTGAAAGACAAAGTTCACCCCTCCACTTT.